This T cell receptor (beta chain) emerged from a study of cytomegalovirus exposure and HLA in healthy donors. Broader study findings: For most TCR sequences rarity was the rule, although some public TCRs occurred in many donors. Cytomegalovirus-associated TCR beta chains were listed, numbering 150 to 200. A few of the chains that were CMV-associated were confirmed in vitro to be specific for CMV antigens.

Only in-frame clones appear in the TCRdb table, and some are missing; sequencing was by immunoSEQ multiplex PCR. Of roughly 150,000 clones in the sample, roughly nine tenths are singletons; the top ten hold more than 2.5%. The study drew the donors from its roughly 120-subject validation cohort, separate from the roughly 670-subject first cohort. The CDR3 loop spans 15 amino acids. Germline trimming cut 2 bases from V and 5 bases from J; bases unmatched to any gene: 7. Germline CDR1 SGHDT, CDR2 YYEEEE. Comment on this clone: The antigen remains unidentified.

The receptor's source is a woman between 18 and 29 years old in good health and CMV-seropositive. Sequenced sample: PBMCs. V and J are TRBV5-6 and TRBJ1-5; 7 bases agree with TRBD1. The CDR3 nucleotides read TGTGCCAGCAGCTTTAGTCCAGGGGGACATCAGCCCCAGCATTTT. Translation: CASSFSPGGHQPQHF.